This passage covers 21 T cell receptor beta chains from one sample sequenced in a study of long-term antiretroviral therapy in people with HIV. They ran version v3.0 of the immunoSEQ assay at survey level. Produced via immunoSEQ multiplex PCR; TCRdb's table is partial and in-frame only. The profile shows about 27,000 clones, approximately 78% of them singletons. This sample comprised unsorted PBMCs, obtained 2.9 years after starting antiretroviral therapy. The receptors were gathered from a man aged 45-65 years with HIV.

The J gene is TRBJ2-1, the V gene TRBV18; 10 nucleotides match TRBD2. Germline loops: CDR1 KGHSH, CDR2 LQKENI. V gave up 2 bases and J gave up 3 bases; unmatched junction bases: 10. This CDR3 spans 18 amino acids. The CDR3 here is CASSPEIAGGIGYNEQFF. CDR3 DNA sequence: TGTGCCAGCTCACCAGAAATAGCGGGGGGAATCGGCTACAATGAGCAGTTCTTC.

The V call is TRBV7-2, the J call TRBJ2-7, with 10 bases lining up with TRBD1. Germline CDR1 reads SGHTA; CDR2 reads FQGNSA. The CDR3 runs to 13 residues. Trimming removed 5 bases from V and 9 bases from J; junction bases left unmatched: 7. Here the CDR3 reads CASSTGQGDPQYF. CDR3 DNA: TGTGCCAGCAGCACCGGACAGGGGGATCCGCAGTACTTC.

The chain links TRBV28 to TRBJ2-5; D remains unclear. The CDR3 spans 13 residues. Germline CDR1 is MDHEN and CDR2 is SYDVKM. Trimming took off 7 bases at V and 4 bases at J, with 13 bases between the two ends. CDR3: CASTQTHSETQYF. The CDR3, as DNA: TGTGCCAGCACCCAGACCCATTCAGAGACCCAGTACTTC.

This clone has more than one count but fewer than ten. The chain carries TRBV6-5 and TRBJ1-3; no clear D gene. Germline V gene data show CDR1 as MNHEY and CDR2 as SVGAGI. The CDR3 runs 15 residues. Trimming left V 0 bases short and J 0 bases short, with 6 bases between. The DNA of the CDR3 is TGTGCCAGCAGTTACTCAACCGTCTCTGGAAACACCATATATTTT. This translates into CASSYSTVSGNTIYF.

The J gene is TRBJ1-4, the V gene TRBV18; a possible D gene is TRBD1 (6 bases). The CDR3 has 14 amino acids. Trimming stripped 3 bases from V and 7 bases from J, with 12 bases between. The V gene's germline CDR1 is KGHSH and CDR2 LQKENI. The CDR3 DNA follows: TGTGCCAGCTCACCCTCAGGGGTAGGTGAAAAACTGTTTTTT. Protein sequence: CASSPSGVGEKLFF.

Concerning this clone itself: The limits of the CDR3 on the DNA are not certain, so only TCRdb's listed CDR3 is given. The gene calls are TRBV5-6 and TRBJ2-2; the D segment call TRBD1 is taken from the table without a DNA check. Germline CDR1 reads SGHDT; CDR2 reads YYEEEE. The CDR3 comprises 16 residues, both ends counted. The CDR3 is CASSVPGQGTPGSCFF.

As regards this clone: Other DNA sequences in this specimen translate into the identical CDR3. The J gene is TRBJ2-3, the V gene TRBV19; D gene unclear. Germline assignment: CDR1 LNHDA and CDR2 SQIVND (reference sequence). Trimming cost V 3 bases and J 2 bases, with 6 bases left between them. The CDR3 has 13 amino acids. CDR3 protein: CASSIRNTDTQYF. Written as DNA, the CDR3 is TGTGCCAGTAGTATCCGGAACACAGATACGCAGTATTTT.

This clone was detected only once. The chain is built from TRBV4-3 and TRBJ2-2; TRBD2 aligns across 8 bases. The germline V gene encodes CDR1 LGHNA and CDR2 YSLEER. Germline trimming cut 0 bases from V and 7 bases from J; bases unmatched to any gene: 10. This CDR3 has 17 amino acids. CDR3 residues: CASSQDPGARGGGELFF. The DNA of the CDR3 is TGCGCCAGCAGCCAAGATCCAGGGGCCCGGGGGGGCGGGGAGCTGTTTTTT.

The V and J genes are TRBV10-3 and TRBJ2-7; no definite D call. Per the germline V gene, CDR1 is ENHRY and CDR2 is SYGVKD. Trimming stripped 2 bases from V and 4 bases from J, with 6 bases between. The CDR3 sequence is 12 residues long. The CDR3 DNA sequence: TGTGCCATCAGTGAGGGGGTATACGAGCAGTACTTC. Translating gives CAISEGVYEQYF.

In this sample, this clone turned up once. The chain carries TRBV13 and TRBJ1-1; D is unclear. The V and J ends lost 0 bases and 2 bases respectively, with 10 bases between them. Germline V gene sequence: CDR1 PRHDT, CDR2 FYEKMQ (reference sequence). The CDR3 consists of 15 residues. The CDR3 here is CASSLGPNTNTEAFF. The CDR3 DNA sequence: TGTGCCAGCAGCTTAGGCCCTAATACTAACACTGAAGCTTTCTTT. The entire variable domain, with the rest obtained from reference TRBV13 and TRBJ1-1, is as follows: AAGVIQSPRHLIKEKRETATLKCYPIPRHDTVYWYQQGPGQDPQFLISFYEKMQSDKGSIPDRFSAQQFSDYHSELNMSSLELGDSALYFCASSLGPNTNTEAFFGQGTRLTVV.

This rearrangement joins TRBV30 to TRBJ1-4; D perhaps matches TRBD1 (5 bases). Germline V CDR1 and CDR2: GTSNPN, SVGIG (reference sequence). V was shortened by 4 bases and J by 5 bases, with 8 bases between the two germline ends. The CDR3 is 12 residues long. For the CDR3, the DNA is TGTGCCTGGACAGGGCCGAATGAAAAACTGTTTTTT. Translated, it gives CAWTGPNEKLFF.

The rearrangement links TRBV27 to TRBJ1-2, with TRBD1 identical over 7 bases. Trimming took 6 bases from V and 5 from J; bases not matched to a gene: 6. The CDR3 consists of 13 residues. Per the germline V gene, CDR1 is MNHEY and CDR2 is SMNVEV (reference sequence). The CDR3 region has the DNA TGTGCCAGCAGCCCCGGGACAGATTATGGCTACACCTTC. Protein: CASSPGTDYGYTF.

The gene calls are TRBV7-2 and TRBJ1-4, with D possibly TRBD1 on 6 matching bases. The V gene's germline CDR1 is SGHTA and CDR2 FQGNSA. V was trimmed by 5 bases and J by 4 bases, leaving 17 bases between them. This CDR3 region has 16 residues. The CDR3 protein is CASSPRRTDFNEKLFF. CDR3 DNA: TGTGCCAGCAGCCCCCGACGGACAGACTTTAATGAAAAACTGTTTTTT.

In its sample, this clone was seen once. The chain employs TRBV10-2 and TRBJ2-7; D is ambiguous. Germline V gives CDR1 WSHSY, CDR2 SAAADI. The CDR3 contains 12 residues. V lost 9 bases and J 4 bases, leaving 13 bases between the germline ends. The CDR3 bases are TGCGCCAGTGGCCATAACAGATACGAGCAGTACTTC. Its protein product is CASGHNRYEQYF.

The chain uses TRBV9 and TRBJ1-4, with a weak D call TRBD1 (5 bases). Looked up from germline, CDR1 is SGDLS and CDR2 is YYNGEE. Trimming took 3 bases from V and 6 from J, leaving 15 bases between them. The CDR3 covers 15 residues. The CDR3 loop reads CASSASGVPDEKLFF. In DNA form, the CDR3 reads TGTGCCAGCAGCGCCTCGGGGGTTCCTGATGAAAAACTGTTTTTT. Full variable domain (outside the CDR3, taken from reference TRBV9 and TRBJ1-4): DSGVTQTPKHLITATGQRVTLRCSPRSGDLSVYWYQQSLDQGLQFLIQYYNGEERAKGNILERFSAQQFPDLHSELNLSSLELGDSALYFCASSASGVPDEKLFFGSGTQLSVL.

The chain employs TRBV15 and TRBJ2-1; tentatively, D is TRBD1 or TRBD2 (6 bases each). V was clipped by 2 bases and J by 4 bases, with 15 bases between them. This CDR3 region has 16 residues. Germline lookup yields CDR1 LNHNV and CDR2 YYDKDF (reference sequence). CDR3: CATSRPDRRGYNEQFF. The CDR3, as DNA: TGTGCCACCAGCAGACCAGACAGGAGGGGGTACAATGAGCAGTTCTTC.

This clone came up once. The chain is built from TRBV6-6 and TRBJ1-2, with D possibly TRBD1 on 6 matching bases. Germline values: CDR1 MNHNY, CDR2 SVGAGI (reference sequence). V lost 3 bases to trimming and J lost 2 bases, with 13 bases between them. CDR3 length: 15 residues. CDR3 DNA sequence: TGTGCCAGCAGTTATAGCGGGGGGCCCAACTATGGCTACACCTTC. Residues: CASSYSGGPNYGYTF.

This rearrangement joins TRBV11-3 to TRBJ1-4; D not resolved. Germline V gene lookup returns CDR1 SGHNT and CDR2 YENEEA. This CDR3 is built from 17 residues. V shed 1 base and J shed 4 bases, with 16 bases lying between them. Here the CDR3 DNA reads TGTGCCAGCAGCTTAGCTGCCTCGGACGGGCTTAATGAAAAACTGTTTTTT. Translation gives CASSLAASDGLNEKLFF.

This clone was picked up a small number of times. The rearrangement uses TRBV4-1 and TRBJ1-1; D remains ambiguous. The CDR3 runs 13 residues. Deletions cut 1 base from V and 8 bases from J, with 11 bases between. Germline-derived CDR1 and CDR2 are MGHRA and YSYEKL. CDR3 DNA sequence: TGCGCCAGCAGCCAAGGTAGGGCAGCAGAAGCTTTCTTT. It encodes CASSQGRAAEAFF.

V usage is TRBV29-1 and J usage is TRBJ2-1, with a possible D match to TRBD2 (5 bases). The V end was cut by 4 bases, the J end by 8 bases, with 18 bases between. The CDR3 extends over 14 amino acids. CDR1 is SQVTM and CDR2 is ANQGSEA in the germline V gene. CDR3 region: CSVAGRALGYEQFF. CDR3 bases: TGCAGCGTTGCTGGGCGGGCCTTAGGGTATGAGCAGTTCTTC.

The genes are TRBV7-2 and TRBJ2-3; perhaps TRBD2 as D (5 bases). The V gene's germline CDR1 is SGHTA and CDR2 FQGNSA. This CDR3 is 15 amino acids long. V was pared by 3 bases and J by 2 bases, with 12 bases between. The chain's CDR3 is CASSFRTGNTDTQYF. In DNA, the CDR3 is TGTGCCAGCAGCTTCAGGACTGGGAACACAGATACGCAGTATTTT.